This T cell receptor beta chain was sequenced for a study of shared clonotypes between healthy human individuals. Sequencing was at deep level. Replicate PCRs for unsorted PBMC used approximately 320 ng DNA (approximately 30,000 T cell genomes). Using immunoSEQ multiplex PCR, the repertoire was profiled, and TCRdb retains in-frame clones only, with some absent. The data show 400,000 to 550,000 clones, roughly 85% seen once. Sequenced material: PBMCs. The clonotype was recovered from a woman between 35 and 50 years old in good health. Some clones in this sample may be carry-over from other donors' samples.

The CDR3 is CASSLRAADSGSYEQYF. CDR3 DNA: TGTGCCAGCAGCTTGCGTGCCGCAGATAGCGGGAGCTACGAGCAGTACTTC. V gene TRBV7-2 combines with J gene TRBJ2-7; 9 positions match TRBD2. The trim removed 3 bases at V and 3 bases at J, leaving 12 bases unmatched. The CDR3 runs to 17 residues. Germline V lookup: CDR1 SGHTA, CDR2 FQGNSA.